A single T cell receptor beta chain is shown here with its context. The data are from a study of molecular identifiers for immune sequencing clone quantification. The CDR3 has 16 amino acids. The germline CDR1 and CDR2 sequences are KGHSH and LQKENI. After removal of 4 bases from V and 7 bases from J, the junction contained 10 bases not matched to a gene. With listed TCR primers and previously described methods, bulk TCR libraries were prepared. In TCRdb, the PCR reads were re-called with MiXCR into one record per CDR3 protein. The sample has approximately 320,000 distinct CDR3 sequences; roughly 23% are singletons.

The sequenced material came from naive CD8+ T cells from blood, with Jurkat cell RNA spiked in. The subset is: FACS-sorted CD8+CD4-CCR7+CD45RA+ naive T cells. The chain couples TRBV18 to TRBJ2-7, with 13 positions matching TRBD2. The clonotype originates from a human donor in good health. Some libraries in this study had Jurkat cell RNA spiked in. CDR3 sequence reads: CASSRTSGGGEQEQYF. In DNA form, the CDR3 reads TGTGCCAGCTCACGGACTAGCGGGGGCGGGGAGCAGGAGCAGTACTTC. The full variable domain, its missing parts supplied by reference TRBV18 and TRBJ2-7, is NAGVMQNPRHLVRRRGQEARLRCSPMKGHSHVYWYRQLPEEGLKFMVYLQKENIIDESGMPKERFSAEFPKEGPSILRIQQVVRGDSAAYFCASSRTSGGGEQEQYFGPGTRLTVT.